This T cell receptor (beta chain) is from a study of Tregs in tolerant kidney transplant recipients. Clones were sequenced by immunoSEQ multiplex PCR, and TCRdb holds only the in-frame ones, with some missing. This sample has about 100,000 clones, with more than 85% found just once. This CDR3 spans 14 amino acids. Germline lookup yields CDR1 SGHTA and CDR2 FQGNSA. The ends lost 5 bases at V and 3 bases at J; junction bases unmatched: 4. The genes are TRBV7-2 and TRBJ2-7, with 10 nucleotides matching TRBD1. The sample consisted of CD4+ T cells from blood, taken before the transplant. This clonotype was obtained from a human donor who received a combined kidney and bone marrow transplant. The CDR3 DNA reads TGTGCCAGCAGCCAGGACAGGGGGGTCTACGAGCAGTACTTC. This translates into CASSQDRGVYEQYF.